A single TCR beta chain is shown here with its context. V gave up 5 bases and J gave up 4 bases; unmatched junction bases: 5. This CDR3 is 15 amino acids long. The germline gives CDR1 LNHDA, CDR2 SQIVND (reference sequence). Libraries were prepared by immunoSEQ multiplex PCR; TCRdb keeps only in-frame clonotypes and omits some of them. The sample shows some 50,000 clones, under 95% of them seen only once. The data derive from a study of OX40 agonist ivuxolimab in advanced cancers. This receptor was taken from an adult with an advanced solid tumor such as melanoma, head and neck, liver or kidney cancer. This sequence joins TRBV19 and TRBJ2-3, with TRBD1 identical over 11 bases. Sequencing was performed on CD4+ or CD8+ T cells sorted from blood, taken in a trial of the OX40 agonist ivuxolimab. This chain's CDR3 is CASSPTGQGADTQYF. CDR3 DNA: TGTGCCAGTAGTCCCACGGGACAGGGGGCAGATACGCAGTATTTT.